Presented here are 21 T cell receptor beta chains from one specimen sequenced in a study of blood T cell repertoires in COVID-19. Produced via immunoSEQ multiplex PCR; TCRdb's table is partial and in-frame only. The sample has a few hundred thousand clones; approximately 83% are singletons. Sequencing used peripheral blood. The receptors were gathered from a person aged 70 to 80 with COVID-19, enrolled during active disease.

The chain recombines TRBV28 with TRBJ1-5; TRBD1 aligns across 11 bases. This CDR3 has 17 amino acids. CDR1 is MDHEN, CDR2 SYDVKM, per germline. Unmatched junction bases numbered 8, after V lost 4 bases and J lost 3 bases. CDR3 region: CASSSTGTGGINQPQHF. In nucleotides, the CDR3 is TGTGCCAGCAGTTCGACCGGGACAGGGGGAATCAATCAGCCCCAGCATTTT.

The rearrangement joins TRBV19 to TRBJ1-5; unclear D gene. CDR1 is LNHDA and CDR2 is SQIVND in the germline V gene (reference sequence). Deletions cut 0 bases from V and 6 bases from J, with 9 bases between. The CDR3 sequence is 14 residues long. CDR3 DNA: TGTGCCAGTAGTATAGACCCCGGAGGTCAGCCCCAGCATTTT. Protein: CASSIDPGGQPQHF. Full variable domain (remainder filled in from reference TRBV19 and TRBJ1-5): DGGITQSPKYLFRKEGQNVTLSCEQNLNHDAMYWYRQDPGQGLRLIYYSQIVNDFQKGDIAEGYSVSREKKESFPLTVTSAQKNPTAFYLCASSIDPGGQPQHFGDGTRLSIL.

The V and J genes are TRBV19 and TRBJ2-1; D is possibly TRBD1 (6 bases). Germline lookup yields CDR1 LNHDA and CDR2 SQIVND (reference sequence). The CDR3 is 15 amino acids. V dropped 3 bases and J dropped 7 bases, with 16 bases sitting between them. The CDR3 loop is CASSMQGQVRNEQFF. The CDR3 DNA sequence: TGTGCCAGTAGTATGCAGGGGCAGGTTAGGAATGAGCAGTTCTTC.

The chain combines TRBV19 with TRBJ1-5, with 9 bases identical to TRBD1. Germline V gene sequence: CDR1 LNHDA, CDR2 SQIVND (reference sequence). The ends lost 5 bases at V and 0 bases at J; junction bases unmatched: 11. This CDR3 comprises 18 residues. CDR3: CASSLFGTGSYSNQPQHF. The CDR3 DNA follows: TGTGCCAGTAGTTTGTTCGGGACAGGGTCGTATAGCAATCAGCCCCAGCATTTT.

Here the CDR3 DNA reads TGTGCCAGCAGCCTAGACCCCGGGACAGGGAGAGGCTACACCTTC. It specifies CASSLDPGTGRGYTF. This chain connects TRBV7-3 to TRBJ1-2, with 9 bases that match TRBD1. The length of the CDR3 is 15 residues. CDR1 is SGHTA and CDR2 is FQGTGA in the germline V gene. V lost 5 bases and J lost 8; bases outside the gene matches: 12. Full variable domain (rest looked up from reference TRBV7-3 and TRBJ1-2): GAGVSQTPSNKVTEKGKYVELRCDPISGHTALYWYRQSLGQGPEFLIYFQGTGAADDSGLPNDRFFAVRPEGSVSTLKIQRTERGDSAVYLCASSLDPGTGRGYTFGSGTRLTVV.

This chain joins TRBV4-1 and TRBJ2-7, with a weak D call TRBD1 (5 bases). Germline CDR1 and CDR2: MGHRA and YSYEKL. CDR3 size: 14 residues. The ends were cut back, 3 bases at V and 4 bases at J, with 13 bases in the middle. This CDR3 is CASSHSPGAYEQYF. In DNA, the CDR3 is TGCGCCAGCAGCCACTCACCTGGGGCTTACGAGCAGTACTTC.

The chain recombines TRBV5-5 with TRBJ2-7; no clear D. The germline gives CDR1 SGHKS, CDR2 YYEKEE (reference sequence). The CDR3 contains 15 residues. Trimming cost V 0 bases and J 2 bases, with 12 bases left between them. The CDR3 bases are TGTGCCAGCAGCTTGGCGTCAATTACAGCCTACGAGCAGTACTTC. Its protein product is CASSLASITAYEQYF.

The rearrangement uses TRBV25-1 and TRBJ2-3; the match to TRBD1 covers 11 bases. V was pared by 4 bases and J by 4 bases, with 4 bases of the junction left unmatched. The CDR3 runs 15 residues. Germline V lookup: CDR1 MGHDK, CDR2 SYGVNS. The DNA for the CDR3 is TGTGCCAGCAGTGTTGGACAGGGGGCGGCAGATACGCAGTATTTT. This sequence encodes CASSVGQGAADTQYF.

V gene TRBV28 combines with J gene TRBJ1-6; 9 bases line up with TRBD1. V gave up 3 bases and J gave up 9 bases; unmatched junction bases: 12. CDR1 is MDHEN and CDR2 is SYDVKM in the germline V gene. The CDR3 runs to 17 residues. The CDR3 DNA follows: TGTGCCAGCAGTTTCCCCCGGACAGGGGAAGTAAGTTCACCCCTCCACTTT. This codes for CASSFPRTGEVSSPLHF.

This chain connects TRBV5-1 to TRBJ2-1; 7 nucleotides line up with TRBD1. Trimming at V came to 0 bases and at J to 8 bases, leaving 5 bases not matched to a gene. The CDR3 is 14 amino acids. Germline V gene data show CDR1 as SGHRS and CDR2 as YFSETQ. The DNA of the CDR3 is TGCGCCAGCAGCTTGGGTGCCCAGGGGGATGAGCAGTTCTTC. Translation: CASSLGAQGDEQFF.

The gene calls are TRBV15 and TRBJ2-7; tentatively, D is TRBD1 (6 bases). This CDR3 has 14 amino acids. Germline values: CDR1 LNHNV, CDR2 YYDKDF (reference sequence). V lost 6 bases to trimming and J lost 2 bases, with 14 bases between them. CDR3 sequence: CATSLIGQTYEQYF. The DNA for the CDR3 is TGTGCCACCAGTTTGATTGGACAGACCTACGAGCAGTACTTC.

The chain couples TRBV7-2 to TRBJ2-7; D ambiguous. CDR1 and CDR2 (germline): SGHTA, FQGNSA. This CDR3 comprises 12 residues. V was trimmed by 1 base and J by 3 bases, leaving 4 bases between them. DNA for the CDR3: TGTGCCAGCAGCTTAGACTTCTACGAGCAGTACTTC. Translating gives CASSLDFYEQYF.

The chain links TRBV6-5 to TRBJ2-5; 9 positions agree with TRBD1. This CDR3 comprises 16 residues. CDR1 is MNHEY, CDR2 SVGAGI, per germline. V was pared by 4 bases and J by 4 bases, with 10 bases of the junction left unmatched. For the CDR3, the DNA is TGTGCCAGCAGTTCCCCTAGGGACAGGGCCAGAGAGACCCAGTACTTC. Protein: CASSSPRDRARETQYF.

The genes are TRBV7-6 and TRBJ2-7, with 9 positions matching TRBD2. J was trimmed by 4 bases and V by 5 bases; bases with no gene match: 9. The CDR3 consists of 15 residues. Germline V CDR1 and CDR2: SGHVS, FNYEAQ. In DNA form, the CDR3 reads TGTGCCAGCAGCGAAAACCCGGGACTAGCTTACGAGCAGTACTTC. Protein product: CASSENPGLAYEQYF.

This chain connects TRBV9 to TRBJ2-1, with TRBD2 matching over 7 bases. CDR3 length: 17 amino acids. Per germline, CDR1 SGDLS and CDR2 YYNGEE. With 2 bases clipped from V and 0 bases from J, the junction kept 8 bases outside the gene matches. The CDR3 sequence: CASSVGGGWTSYNEQFF. CDR3 DNA sequence: TGTGCCAGCAGCGTGGGCGGGGGATGGACCTCCTACAATGAGCAGTTCTTC.

The genes are TRBV5-1 and TRBJ2-5, with TRBD1 matching 7 bases. V lost 3 bases and J lost 2; bases outside the gene matches: 7. The CDR3 has 15 residues. CDR1 is SGHRS, CDR2 YFSETQ, per germline. CDR3 region: CASSYRTGGQETQYF. CDR3 DNA: TGCGCCAGCAGCTACCGGACAGGAGGACAAGAGACCCAGTACTTC.

This chain connects TRBV6-6 to TRBJ2-6, with D uncertain. V shed 2 bases and J shed 0 bases, with 5 bases lying between them. Germline loops: CDR1 MNHNY, CDR2 SVGAGI (reference sequence). CDR3 size: 15 residues. The DNA for the CDR3 is TGTGCCAGCAGTTACGGCAACTCTGGGGCCAACGTCCTGACTTTC. Residues: CASSYGNSGANVLTF.

The chain links TRBV21-1 to TRBJ1-5; the table's D call, TRBD1, was not checked against the DNA. TRBV21-1 is a listed pseudogene. The CDR3 totals 13 residues. This CDR3 is CASSGACNQPQHF. In DNA, the CDR3 is TGTGCCAGCAGCGGGGCCTGCAATCAGCCCCAGCATTTT.

The rearrangement links TRBV4-1 to TRBJ1-5, with D perhaps TRBD1 (6 bases). Germline CDR1 and CDR2: MGHRA and YSYEKL. V was trimmed by 0 bases and J by 5 bases, leaving 14 bases between them. The CDR3 extends over 16 amino acids. The CDR3 spells CASSQDGQNPYQPQHF. Written as DNA, the CDR3 is TGCGCCAGCAGCCAAGACGGACAGAATCCTTATCAGCCCCAGCATTTT.

This rearrangement joins TRBV5-1 to TRBJ1-4; D remains ambiguous. Germline CDR1 and CDR2: SGHRS and YFSETQ. V was cut by 0 bases and J by 6 bases, with 12 bases left in between. The CDR3 length is 15 residues. Written as DNA, the CDR3 is TGCGCCAGCAGCTTGGCCGGAGGGTATGATGAAAAACTGTTTTTT. It translates to CASSLAGGYDEKLFF.

The rearrangement links TRBV7-9 to TRBJ2-7, with a possible D match to TRBD2 (6 bases). V gave up 5 bases and J gave up 4 bases, with 15 bases separating them. The length of the CDR3 is 14 residues. Germline lookup yields CDR1 SEHNR and CDR2 FQNEAQ (reference sequence). The CDR3 is CASSPRWGDYEQYF. CDR3 nucleotides: TGTGCCAGCAGCCCCCGTTGGGGGGATTACGAGCAGTACTTC.